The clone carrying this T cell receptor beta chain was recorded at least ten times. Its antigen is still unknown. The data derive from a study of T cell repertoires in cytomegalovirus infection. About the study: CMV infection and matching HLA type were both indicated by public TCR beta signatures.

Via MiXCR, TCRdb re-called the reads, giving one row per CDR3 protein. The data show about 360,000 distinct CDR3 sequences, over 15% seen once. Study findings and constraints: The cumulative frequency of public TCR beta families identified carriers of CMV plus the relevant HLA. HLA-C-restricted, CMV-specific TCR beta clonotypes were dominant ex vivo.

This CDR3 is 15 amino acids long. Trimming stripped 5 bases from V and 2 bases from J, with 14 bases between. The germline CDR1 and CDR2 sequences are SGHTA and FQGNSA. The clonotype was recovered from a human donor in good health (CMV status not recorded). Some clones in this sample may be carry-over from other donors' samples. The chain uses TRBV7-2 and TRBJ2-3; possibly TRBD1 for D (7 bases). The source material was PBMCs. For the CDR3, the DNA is TGTGCCAGCAGCCCGTCAGGGGGACTCACAGATACGCAGTATTTT. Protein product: CASSPSGGLTDTQYF.